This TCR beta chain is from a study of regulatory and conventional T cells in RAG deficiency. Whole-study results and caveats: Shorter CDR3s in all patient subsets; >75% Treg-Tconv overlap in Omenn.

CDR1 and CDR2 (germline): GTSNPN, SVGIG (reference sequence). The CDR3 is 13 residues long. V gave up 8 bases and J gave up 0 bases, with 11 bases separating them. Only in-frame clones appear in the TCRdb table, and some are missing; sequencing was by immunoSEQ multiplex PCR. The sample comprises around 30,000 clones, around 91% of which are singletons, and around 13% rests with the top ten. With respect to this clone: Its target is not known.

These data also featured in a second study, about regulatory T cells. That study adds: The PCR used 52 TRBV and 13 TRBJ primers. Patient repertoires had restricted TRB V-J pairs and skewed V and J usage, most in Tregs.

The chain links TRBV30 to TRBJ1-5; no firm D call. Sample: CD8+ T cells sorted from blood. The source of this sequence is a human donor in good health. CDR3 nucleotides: TGTGCCCCACATGGAGATAGCAATCAGCCCCAGCATTTT. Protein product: CAPHGDSNQPQHF.